This T cell receptor (beta chain) was obtained from a study of human T cells and chemical hapten exposure. The CDR3 totals 16 residues. Germline V CDR1 and CDR2: LGHNA, YSLEER. The V end was cut by 1 base, the J end by 2 bases, with 9 bases between. This clonotype has a count of ten or more. Specified time point: pre-sensitization, week 0. Described treatment: therapeutic diphenylcyclopropenone sensitization with weekly scalp DPC. It was from unfractionated whole blood that total RNA was extracted. TCRdb independently ran MiXCR on the RACE reads; one entry per CDR3 protein. Among more than 55,000 distinct CDR3 sequences listed, roughly 9.8% were seen once.

This specimen consisted of whole blood, obtained in connection with sensitization to the hapten diphenylcyclopropenone (DPC). This TCR derives from a man aged 40-49 years with alopecia areata. Some clones in this sample may be carry-over from other donors' samples. The chain carries TRBV4-3 and TRBJ2-6; unclear D gene. The CDR3 spells CASSQGGGAGANVLTF. Written as DNA, the CDR3 is TGCGCCAGCAGCCAAGGGGGTGGAGCTGGGGCCAACGTCCTGACTTTC.